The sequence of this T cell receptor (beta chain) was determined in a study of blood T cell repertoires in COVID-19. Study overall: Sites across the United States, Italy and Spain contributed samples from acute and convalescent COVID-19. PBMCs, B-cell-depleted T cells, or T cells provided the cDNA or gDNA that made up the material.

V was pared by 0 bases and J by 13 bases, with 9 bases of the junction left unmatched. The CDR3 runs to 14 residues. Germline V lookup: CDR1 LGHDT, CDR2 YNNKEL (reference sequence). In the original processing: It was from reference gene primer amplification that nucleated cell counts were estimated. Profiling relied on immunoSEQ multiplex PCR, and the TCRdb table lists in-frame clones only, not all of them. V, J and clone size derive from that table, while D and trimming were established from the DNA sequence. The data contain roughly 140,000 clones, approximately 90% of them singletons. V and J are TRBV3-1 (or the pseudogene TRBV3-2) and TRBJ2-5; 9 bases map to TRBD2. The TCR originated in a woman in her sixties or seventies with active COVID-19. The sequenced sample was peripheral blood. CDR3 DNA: TGTGCCAGCAGCCAAGATTGGAGTAGCGGGAGTTGGTACTTC. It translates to CASSQDWSSGSWYF.